This T cell receptor beta chain was profiled in a study of blood T cell repertoires in COVID-19. TCRdb's copy holds only in-frame clones and misses some; the assay was immunoSEQ multiplex PCR. The sample comprises some 200,000 clones, around four fifths of which are singletons, and 14% rests with the top ten. The CDR3 covers 13 residues. Trimming at V came to 2 bases and at J to 6 bases, leaving 2 bases not matched to a gene. Germline V gene data show CDR1 as PRHDT and CDR2 as FYEKMQ (reference sequence). This sequence was found in a woman aged 65 to 85 with COVID-19, enrolled during active disease. The V gene is TRBV13, the J gene TRBJ1-1, with TRBD1 matching 8 bases. The specimen sequenced was peripheral blood. Here the CDR3 reads CASSLQGAPEAFF. The CDR3 region has the DNA TGTGCCAGCAGCTTACAGGGGGCTCCTGAAGCTTTCTTT.